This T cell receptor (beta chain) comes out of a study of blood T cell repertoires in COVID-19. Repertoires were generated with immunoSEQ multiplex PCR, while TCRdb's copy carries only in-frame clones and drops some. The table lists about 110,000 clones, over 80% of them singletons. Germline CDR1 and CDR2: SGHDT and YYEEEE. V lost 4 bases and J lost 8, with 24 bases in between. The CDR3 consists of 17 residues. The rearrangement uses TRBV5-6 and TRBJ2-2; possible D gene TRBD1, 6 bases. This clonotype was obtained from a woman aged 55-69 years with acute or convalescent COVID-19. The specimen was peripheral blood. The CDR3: CASSPLGGLVQAGELFF. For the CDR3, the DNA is TGTGCCAGCAGCCCCCTAGGGGGATTAGTTCAGGCGGGGGAGCTGTTTTTT.